Below, 13 T cell receptor beta chains from the same sample are listed, as sequenced in a study of early T cells in non-severe SARS-CoV-2 infection. A single record per CDR3 protein comes from TCRdb applying MiXCR to the 5' RACE reads. The sample has 110,000 or so distinct CDR3 sequences, roughly an eighth seen once. Sequences were obtained from whole blood. Source of these receptors: an adult who was a healthcare worker with PCR-confirmed SARS-CoV-2 infection or an uninfected control (not recorded which).

The chain carries TRBV5-1 and TRBJ1-1; the D is unclear. The CDR3 is made up of 14 amino acids. The germline V gene has CDR1 SGHRS and CDR2 YFSETQ. Trimming took 2 bases from V and 0 from J, leaving 8 bases between them. Here the CDR3 DNA reads TGCGCCAGCAGCTTATGGACCATGAACACTGAAGCTTTCTTT. It specifies CASSLWTMNTEAFF.

A few counts support this clonotype. V usage is TRBV10-2 and J usage is TRBJ2-1, with TRBD2 matching over 11 bases. The CDR3 runs to 16 residues. In germline, CDR1 is WSHSY, CDR2 SAAADI. V was clipped by 2 bases and J by 4 bases; unmatched bases: 4. The CDR3 spells CASSEPSGGLYNEQFF. In nucleotides, the CDR3 is TGCGCCAGCAGTGAGCCTAGCGGGGGGCTATACAATGAGCAGTTCTTC.

This clonotype was detected a few times. V usage is TRBV6-1 and J usage is TRBJ1-5, with D uncertain. The CDR3 extends over 12 amino acids. V lost 10 bases and J lost 1, with 8 bases in between. From germline, CDR1 is MNHNS and CDR2 SASEGT. In nucleotides, the CDR3 is TGTGCCACCTCCCCCAGCAATCAGCCCCAGCATTTT. Translating gives CATSPSNQPQHF.

V gene TRBV29-1 combines with J gene TRBJ2-1; TRBD1 aligns across 10 bases. This CDR3 is built from 16 residues. Germline CDR1 SQVTM, CDR2 ANQGSEA. Trimming at V came to 7 bases and at J to 0 bases, leaving 9 bases not matched to a gene. Here the CDR3 reads CSAKPGTGDSYNEQFF. DNA of the CDR3: TGCAGCGCCAAGCCCGGGACAGGGGACTCCTACAATGAGCAGTTCTTC.

This clonotype was counted at least ten times. The chain is built from TRBV5-1 and TRBJ2-1; D is possibly TRBD2 (5 bases). The germline V gene has CDR1 SGHRS and CDR2 YFSETQ. Trimming took off 0 bases at V and 4 bases at J, with 14 bases between the two ends. CDR3 size: 16 residues. The CDR3 loop reads CASSLVASPTYNEQFF. In nucleotides, the CDR3 is TGCGCCAGCAGCTTGGTTGCTAGCCCAACGTACAATGAGCAGTTCTTC.

The rearrangement uses TRBV25-1 and TRBJ2-1, with 7 bases that match TRBD2. The trim removed 1 base at V and 5 bases at J, leaving 14 bases unmatched. CDR3 length: 18 residues. Germline V gene sequence: CDR1 MGHDK, CDR2 SYGVNS. CDR3 sequence reads: CASSELVMGGGRDNEQFF. As DNA, the CDR3 is TGTGCCAGCAGTGAATTGGTTATGGGCGGGGGTCGCGACAATGAGCAGTTCTTC.

The rearrangement uses TRBV29-1 and TRBJ2-3; D remains unclear. The CDR3 runs 12 residues. Between the trimmed V and J ends, which lost 7 bases and 0 bases, there was a span of 8 bases. In germline, CDR1 is SQVTM, CDR2 ANQGSEA. CDR3 sequence reads: CSAGGSTDTQYF. The CDR3 DNA is TGCAGCGCCGGTGGTAGCACAGATACGCAGTATTTT.

In this sample, this clonotype turned up many times. This chain links TRBV3-1 with TRBJ2-7; possibly TRBD1 for D (5 bases). CDR3 length equals 13 residues. Germline CDR1 reads LGHDT; CDR2 reads YNNKEL (reference sequence). Trimming took off 4 bases at V and 3 bases at J, with 10 bases between the two ends. The CDR3 sequence is CASSRGHFYEQYF. The CDR3 DNA sequence: TGTGCCAGCAGCCGTGGACACTTCTACGAGCAGTACTTC.

This chain links TRBV12-3 or TRBV12-4 with TRBJ1-5, with 7 nucleotides matching TRBD1. V lost 4 bases to trimming and J lost 5 bases; unmatched junction nucleotides: 2. This CDR3 comprises 13 residues. DNA of the CDR3: TGTGCCAGCAGTTGGCAGGGGGATCAGCCCCAGCATTTT. This gives the protein CASSWQGDQPQHF.

The chain couples TRBV7-3 to TRBJ1-2; a possible D gene is TRBD1 (5 bases). V was pared by 1 base and J by 8 bases, with 14 bases between. The length of the CDR3 is 14 residues. The germline gives CDR1 SGHTA, CDR2 FQGTGA. CDR3 nucleotide sequence: TGTGCCAGCAGCTTAAGGGACGACTTAGGCGGCTACACCTTC. Residues: CASSLRDDLGGYTF. The complete variable domain, with remaining parts taken from reference TRBV7-3 and TRBJ1-2, reads GAGVSQTPSNKVTEKGKYVELRCDPISGHTALYWYRQSLGQGPEFLIYFQGTGAADDSGLPNDRFFAVRPEGSVSTLKIQRTERGDSAVYLCASSLRDDLGGYTFGSGTRLTVV.

J is TRBJ1-5 and V is TRBV28; 7 bases fit TRBD1. Per germline, CDR1 MDHEN and CDR2 SYDVKM. Trimming cost V 5 bases and J 2 bases; bases outside gene matches: 6. The CDR3 sequence is 15 residues long. The CDR3 DNA reads as TGTGCCAGCAGTCACAGGGGCTTCGGCAATCAGCCCCAGCATTTT. Its protein product is CASSHRGFGNQPQHF. Full variable domain (remainder filled in from reference TRBV28 and TRBJ1-5): DVKVTQSSRYLVKRTGEKVFLECVQDMDHENMFWYRQDPGLGLRLIYFSYDVKMKEKGDIPEGYSVSREKKERFSLILESASTNQTSMYLCASSHRGFGNQPQHFGDGTRLSIL.

The J gene is TRBJ1-1, the V gene TRBV7-6; the D is unclear. The length of the CDR3 is 15 residues. From germline, CDR1 is SGHVS and CDR2 FNYEAQ. Trimming removed 2 bases at V and 2 bases at J, with 12 bases between. CDR3 in DNA: TGTGCCAGCAGCTTAAGGCGGCAGTCAAACACTGAAGCTTTCTTT. This encodes CASSLRRQSNTEAFF.

This chain joins TRBV10-3 and TRBJ1-1; D is uncertain. Germline CDR1 and CDR2: ENHRY and SYGVKD. V lost 4 bases to trimming and J lost 4 bases, with 10 bases between them. This CDR3 is built from 13 residues. CDR3 in DNA: TGTGCCATCAGTGGGACTACGGTCACTGAAGCTTTCTTT. The encoded protein is CAISGTTVTEAFF.